This TCR beta chain derives from a study of identical twins (dated by TCRdb to 2016 to 2018). The study in broad terms: To test whether fetal clonotypes persist, this study deep-sequenced TCR alpha and beta repertoires from monozygotic twins, from unrelated adults of various ages, and from cord blood. Replicate twin experiments were performed at different times using different library preparation protocols to rule out contamination. What the work shows at the level of the full study, not this receptor alone: In monozygotic twins, recombination models systematically underestimated out-of-frame TCR alpha sharing, but the models matched the sharing seen between unrelated individuals. Compared with coincidental sharing between unrelated individuals, an excess of low generation-probability sequences was observed among out-of-frame TCR alpha sequences shared between twins. Zero-insertion analyses could be partly confounded by invariant T cells such as MAIT and iNKT, though diverse VJ usage argued against such confounding for most clonotypes. In beta out-of-frame sequences, excess twin sharing was weaker, because having fewer shared sequences lowered the signal-to-noise ratio. Abundant cord blood beta clonotypes had fewer insertions, young adult naive repertoires showed a similar but weaker trend, and memory repertoires showed no such trend. Because the same donors could not be followed over many years, the conclusions depended on cross-sectional statistical analysis.

Library prep was done by 5' RACE. The sequencer was an Illumina HiSeq 2000. A universal primer binding site was added through template switching, and the final cDNA carried a unique molecular identifier so that TCR cDNA molecules could be counted accurately. Specific primers in the conserved constant-segment region were used to synthesize first-strand cDNA for TCR alpha and beta chains. To control for contamination, every cDNA library was double barcoded, receiving both a SMART-Mk sample barcode and Illumina barcodes. TruSeq adapter sequences along with Illumina sample barcodes were introduced in two successive PCR steps. The Illumina HiSeq platform was used with custom primers to sequence TCR alpha and beta cDNA libraries. On the study's bioinformatics: MiGEC was used to process raw reads and extract unique molecular identifiers, and MiXCR was used to find CDR3 positions. Recombination models were inferred per individual with the repgenHMM and IGoR tools using an EM algorithm. The tcR package in R was used for shared clonotype analysis, with sharing normalized by the product of cloneset sizes. Out-of-frame nonproductive sequences were analyzed to study raw recombination free of thymic and clonal selection effects. Clones were called with MiXCR by TCRdb after fastp trimmed the public reads at Q25, and only in-frame beta chains were retained. Rows matching on CDR3 protein sequence are summarized as one entry with the most common DNA and genes. Here the V and J calls rest on TCRdb's processing, not on the authors' analysis. The sample yields 1.5 million or so distinct CDR3 sequences; about 30% were counted once. The top ten hold 0.27% of the sample.

The CDR3, cysteine through phenylalanine, is 15 amino acids long. Only CDR3 DNA remains: 45 bases, in frame from the first base. The germline V gene encodes CDR1 LGHNA and CDR2 YNFKEQ. V loses 1 base, J loses 3 bases, and the germline ends lie 13 bases apart. With regard to this clonotype: Its cognate antigen has yet to be identified. No much larger clonotype is one base removed from it; base qualities were not supplied.

Every donor was a healthy Caucasian. The rearrangement joined TRBV4-2 to TRBJ2-7, with a tentative D gene TRBD2 over 6 matching bases. The sequenced material came from cord blood. The sequence derives from a newborn girl in good health. The CDR3 corresponds to CASSQVWDFYYEQYF. The DNA is as follows: TGTGCCAGCAGCCAAGTTTGGGACTTCTACTACGAGCAGTACTTC.